This T cell receptor (beta chain) came from a study of cytomegalovirus exposure and HLA in healthy donors. Study outcomes and limitations: In vitro checks showed that three CMV-associated chains really do target CMV antigens. Associated with cytomegalovirus, according to the listing, were 150 to 200 TCR beta chains.

Clones were read by immunoSEQ multiplex PCR, and TCRdb kept only the in-frame ones, dropping some. The sample includes about 180,000 clones, roughly 85% of them seen just once. Worth noting for this clone: Its antigen remains unidentified.

Germline lookup yields CDR1 MNHEY and CDR2 SMNVEV (reference sequence). The length of the CDR3 is 16 residues. V lost 5 bases to trimming and J lost 0 bases; unmatched junction nucleotides: 7. The origin of this receptor is a man aged 18-30 years in good health and CMV-seropositive. Sequencing was done on a sample of PBMCs. V usage is TRBV27 and J usage is TRBJ1-5, with 7 bases fitting TRBD1. This CDR3 is CASSGLGQYSNQPQHF. The CDR3 nucleotides are TGTGCCAGCAGTGGTCTGGGACAGTATAGCAATCAGCCCCAGCATTTT.